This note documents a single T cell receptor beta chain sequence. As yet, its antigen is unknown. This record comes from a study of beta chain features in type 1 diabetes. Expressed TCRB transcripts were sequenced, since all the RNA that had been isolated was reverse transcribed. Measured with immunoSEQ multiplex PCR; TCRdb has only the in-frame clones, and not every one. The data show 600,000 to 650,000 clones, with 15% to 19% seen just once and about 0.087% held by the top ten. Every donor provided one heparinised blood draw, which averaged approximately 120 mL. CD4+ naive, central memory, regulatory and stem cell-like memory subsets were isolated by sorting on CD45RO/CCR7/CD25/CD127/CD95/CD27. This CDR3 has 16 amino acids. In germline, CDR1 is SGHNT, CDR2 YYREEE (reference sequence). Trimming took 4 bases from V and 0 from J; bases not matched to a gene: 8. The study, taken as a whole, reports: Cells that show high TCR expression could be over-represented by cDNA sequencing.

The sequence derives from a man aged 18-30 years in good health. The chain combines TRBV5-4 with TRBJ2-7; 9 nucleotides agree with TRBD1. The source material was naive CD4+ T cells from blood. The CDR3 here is CASSQPGQGSSYEQYF. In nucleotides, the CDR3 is TGTGCCAGCAGCCAACCGGGACAGGGTTCCTCCTACGAGCAGTACTTC.